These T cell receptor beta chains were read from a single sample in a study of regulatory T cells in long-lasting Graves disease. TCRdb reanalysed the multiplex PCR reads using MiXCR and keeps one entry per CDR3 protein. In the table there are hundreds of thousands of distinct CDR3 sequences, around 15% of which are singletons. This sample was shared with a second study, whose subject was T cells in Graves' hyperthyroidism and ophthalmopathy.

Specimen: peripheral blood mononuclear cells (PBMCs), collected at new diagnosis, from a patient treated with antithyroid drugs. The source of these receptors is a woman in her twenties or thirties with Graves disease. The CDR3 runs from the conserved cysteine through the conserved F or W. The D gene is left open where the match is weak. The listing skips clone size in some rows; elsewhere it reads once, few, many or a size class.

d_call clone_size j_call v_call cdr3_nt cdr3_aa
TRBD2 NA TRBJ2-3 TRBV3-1 TGTGCCAGCAGCCAACTCGGACTAGCGGGATCGACGACGCAGTATTTT CASSQLGLAGSTTQYF
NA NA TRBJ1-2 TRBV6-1 TGTGCCAGCAGCCGACAGAACGCTAACTATGGCTACACCTTC CASSRQNANYGYTF
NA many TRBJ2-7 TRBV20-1 TGCAGTGCTAGGCCGTGGAGCGAGCAGTACTTC CSARPWSEQYF
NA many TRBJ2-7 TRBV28 TGTGCCAGCAGCCCCCCTGCGGGTTCCTACGAGCAGTACTTC CASSPPAGSYEQYF
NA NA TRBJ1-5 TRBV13 TGTGCCAGCAGCTTAGGCCCGATGGGGAGTAATCAGCCCCAGCATTTT CASSLGPMGSNQPQHF
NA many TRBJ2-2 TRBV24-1 TGTGCCACCAGTGACCCGGGACAAATGAACACCGGGGAGCTGTTTTTT CATSDPGQMNTGELFF
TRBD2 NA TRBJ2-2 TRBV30 TGTGCCTGGGGGCCCGGGACTAGCGGGAGTATCACCGGGGAGCTGTTTTTT CAWGPGTSGSITGELFF
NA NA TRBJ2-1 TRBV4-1 TGCGCCAGCAACCCGACTTTCCTCAACTCCTACAATGAGCAGTTCTTC CASNPTFLNSYNEQFF
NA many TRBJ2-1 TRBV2 TGTGCCAGCGGGAGCTCCTACAATGAGCAGTTCTTC CASGSSYNEQFF
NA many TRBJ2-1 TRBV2 TGTGCCAGCAGTGCCCAGGGCCTCGGCAATGAGCAGTTCTTC CASSAQGLGNEQFF
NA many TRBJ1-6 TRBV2 TGTGCCAGCTCGGTAACGAGAAATTCACCCCTCCACTTT CASSVTRNSPLHF
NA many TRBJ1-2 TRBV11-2 TGTGCCAGCAGCCCTGGGACCGCCGGTGGCTACACCTTC CASSPGTAGGYTF
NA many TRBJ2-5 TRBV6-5 TGTGCCAGCAGTTACTCGTGGGGGGCTGGAGAGACCCAGTACTTC CASSYSWGAGETQYF
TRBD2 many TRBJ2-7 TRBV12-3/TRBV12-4 TGTGCCAGCAGTTGGGCGGGAGTGATCAACCCAGCCTACGAGCAGTACTTC CASSWAGVINPAYEQYF
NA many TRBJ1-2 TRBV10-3 TGTGCCATCAGTGACAACTATGGCTACACCTTC CAISDNYGYTF
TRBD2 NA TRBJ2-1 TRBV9 TGTGCCAGCAGCGTACTACTTGAAGCGGGAGGGCCATACAATGAGCAGTTCTTC CASSVLLEAGGPYNEQFF